These 18 T cell receptor beta chains came from one sample sequenced in a study of siplizumab effects on memory and regulatory T cells. Method: immunoSEQ multiplex PCR; TCRdb's copy keeps in-frame clones and lacks some. The data show about 94,000 clones, 94% seen once. Specimen: non-Treg CD4+ T cells sorted from blood. Receptors originate from a human donor in good health.

The chain uses TRBV5-1 and TRBJ2-2; no firm D call. The CDR3 loop spans 17 amino acids. Germline loops: CDR1 SGHRS, CDR2 YFSETQ. Deletions cut 1 base from V and 5 bases from J, with 18 bases between. CDR3: CASSLWDVAMGTGELFF. Here the CDR3 DNA reads TGCGCCAGCAGCTTGTGGGATGTCGCCATGGGGACCGGGGAGCTGTTTTTT.

The J gene is TRBJ2-3, the V gene TRBV19; TRBD2 is a possible D gene (6 bases). There are 16 residues in the CDR3. The V end lost 1 base, the J end lost 0 bases, and 11 bases lay between the germline ends. Germline V CDR1 and CDR2: LNHDA, SQIVND (reference sequence). CDR3 region: CASSIASGSSTDTQYF. Written as DNA, the CDR3 is TGTGCCAGTAGTATAGCGAGCGGGTCGAGCACAGATACGCAGTATTTT.

The chain employs TRBV10-3 and TRBJ1-2, with no clear D. The CDR3 contains 13 residues. Per germline, CDR1 ENHRY and CDR2 SYGVKD. Trimming removed 3 bases from V and 12 bases from J, with 17 bases in between. DNA for the CDR3: TGTGCCATCAGTGATGGAGCAGCTCAGGTTGACACCTTC. This sequence encodes CAISDGAAQVDTF.

The J gene is TRBJ1-4, the V gene TRBV7-9; 7 nucleotides line up with TRBD1. The length of the CDR3 is 14 residues. Germline lookup yields CDR1 SEHNR and CDR2 FQNEAQ (reference sequence). Losses at the gene ends were 5 bases for V and 7 bases for J; bases not matched to a gene: 7. CDR3 loop: CASSQGTVSEKLFF. Written as DNA, the CDR3 is TGTGCCAGCAGCCAGGGGACAGTTTCTGAAAAACTGTTTTTT.

The chain couples TRBV15 to TRBJ1-1; TRBD1 is a possible D gene (5 bases). The V gene lost 5 bases and the J gene lost 2 bases, with 15 bases spanning the gap. The CDR3 runs 15 residues. From germline, CDR1 is LNHNV and CDR2 YYDKDF (reference sequence). CDR3 nucleotides: TGTGCCACCAGCGCACGGCACAGGAGTAACACTGAAGCTTTCTTT. Encoded protein: CATSARHRSNTEAFF.

V usage is TRBV6-5 and J usage is TRBJ1-2, with 9 bases matching TRBD1. V gave up 5 bases and J gave up 7 bases; unmatched junction bases: 11. The V gene's germline CDR1 is MNHEY and CDR2 SVGAGI. The CDR3 spans 15 residues. The CDR3 reads CASSTLQGAVSGYTF. The CDR3 DNA sequence: TGTGCCAGCAGTACCCTACAGGGGGCGGTTAGTGGCTACACCTTC.

This chain joins TRBV13 and TRBJ2-3, with TRBD1 identical over 8 bases. The CDR3 spans 16 residues. Germline values: CDR1 PRHDT, CDR2 FYEKMQ (reference sequence). J gave up 4 bases and V 1 base, and 7 bases lay outside the gene matches. As DNA, the CDR3 is TGTGCCAGCAGCTTAGTAACAGGGGGTGGGGCAGATACGCAGTATTTT. Translated, it gives CASSLVTGGGADTQYF.

V usage is TRBV7-8 and J usage is TRBJ2-3, with a possible D match to TRBD1 (5 bases). CDR1 is SGHVS, CDR2 FQNEAQ, per germline. Trimming shortened V by 4 bases and J by 0 bases, and 17 bases separated the two germline ends. The CDR3 covers 17 residues. The CDR3 protein is CASSSVEGHRSTDTQYF. The CDR3, as DNA: TGTGCCAGCAGCTCCGTGGAAGGACACCGCAGCACAGATACGCAGTATTTT.

The rearrangement uses TRBV4-2 and TRBJ2-1, with 7 bases identical to TRBD1. This CDR3 has 16 residues. V was pared by 0 bases and J by 0 bases, with 2 bases of the junction left unmatched. Germline values: CDR1 LGHNA, CDR2 YNFKEQ. Here the CDR3 DNA reads TGTGCCAGCAGCCAAGACCCAGGGGGCTCCTACAATGAGCAGTTCTTC. The encoded protein is CASSQDPGGSYNEQFF.

CDR3 nucleotides: TGTGCCAGCAGCGTAGGTCTTGGGACAGGGGGCGTAAACTATGGCTACACCTTC. Translating gives CASSVGLGTGGVNYGYTF. The genes are TRBV9 and TRBJ1-2, with TRBD1 matching 12 bases. Germline trimming cut 0 bases from V and 2 bases from J; bases unmatched to any gene: 8. Germline V lookup: CDR1 SGDLS, CDR2 YYNGEE. The CDR3 has 18 amino acids.

V usage is TRBV6-1 and J usage is TRBJ2-1; 8 nucleotides line up with TRBD1. CDR1 and CDR2 from the germline V gene are MNHNS and SASEGT. The CDR3 covers 15 residues. V shed 5 bases, J shed 4 bases, and the junction held 7 bases outside the gene matches. The CDR3 reads CASSFRDRYYNEQFF. CDR3 nucleotide sequence: TGTGCCAGCAGTTTCCGGGACAGGTATTACAATGAGCAGTTCTTC.

The V and J genes are TRBV12-5 and TRBJ1-2; D unresolved. The CDR3 has 12 amino acids. Germline V gene lookup returns CDR1 LGHNT and CDR2 FRNRAP. Deletions cut 4 bases from V and 4 bases from J, with 7 bases between. CDR3 nucleotides: TGTGCTAGTGGTTCCTGGAGCTATGGCTACACCTTC. This encodes CASGSWSYGYTF.

The chain couples TRBV6-6 to TRBJ1-1, with D possibly being TRBD1 (5 bases). Deletions cut 2 bases from V and 0 bases from J, with 13 bases between. CDR1 and CDR2 (germline): MNHNY, SVGAGI (reference sequence). The CDR3 length is 16 residues. The CDR3 sequence is CASSYGAWGLNTEAFF. For the CDR3, the DNA is TGTGCCAGCAGTTACGGGGCATGGGGCCTGAACACTGAAGCTTTCTTT.

This chain uses TRBV7-3 with TRBJ2-7; maybe TRBD1 (5 bases). Germline-derived CDR1 and CDR2 are SGHTA and FQGTGA. V shed 5 bases and J shed 0 bases, with 20 bases lying between them. This CDR3 region has 17 residues. CDR3 nucleotide sequence: TGTGCCAGCAGCCCGAAAAGGGTGGGGCCGAACTCCTACGAGCAGTACTTC. Translation: CASSPKRVGPNSYEQYF.

The V call is TRBV19, the J call TRBJ2-1; no clear D gene. The CDR3 is 14 residues long. In germline, CDR1 is LNHDA, CDR2 SQIVND (reference sequence). With 3 bases removed from V and 1 base from J, the gap between germline ends came to 7 bases. CDR3 DNA sequence: TGTGCCAGTAGTATCGTTGGATCCTACAATGAGCAGTTCTTC. Amino acids: CASSIVGSYNEQFF.

J is TRBJ2-5 and V is TRBV7-8; 8 nucleotides agree with TRBD2. There are 19 residues in the CDR3. Germline assignment: CDR1 SGHVS and CDR2 FQNEAQ. With V trimmed by 1 base and J by 4 bases, 17 bases remained unmatched. The DNA of the CDR3 is TGTGCCAGCAGCTTAGGGCAGGGCTTGGGACTAGGGTTGGGAGAGACCCAGTACTTC. Protein sequence: CASSLGQGLGLGLGETQYF.

This chain links TRBV19 with TRBJ1-3; D is unclear. The CDR3 totals 16 residues. From germline, CDR1 is LNHDA and CDR2 SQIVND (reference sequence). V dropped 3 bases and J dropped 1 base, with 13 bases sitting between them. DNA of the CDR3: TGTGCCAGTAGTATCGGTAATCGAGGATCTGGAAACACCATATATTTT. It codes for CASSIGNRGSGNTIYF. Combining the CDR3 with reference TRBV19 and TRBJ1-3 gives the whole variable domain DGGITQSPKYLFRKEGQNVTLSCEQNLNHDAMYWYRQDPGQGLRLIYYSQIVNDFQKGDIAEGYSVSREKKESFPLTVTSAQKNPTAFYLCASSIGNRGSGNTIYFGEGSWLTVV.

In this sample, this clone turned up once. J is TRBJ1-3 and V is TRBV6-5, with D perhaps matching TRBD1 (6 bases). Looked up from germline, CDR1 is MNHEY and CDR2 is SVGAGI. Trimming took off 2 bases at V and 3 bases at J, with 11 bases between the two ends. The CDR3 consists of 15 residues. The CDR3 sequence: CASSYTRGRGNTIYF. DNA for the CDR3: TGTGCCAGCAGTTACACCAGGGGCCGTGGAAACACCATATATTTT.